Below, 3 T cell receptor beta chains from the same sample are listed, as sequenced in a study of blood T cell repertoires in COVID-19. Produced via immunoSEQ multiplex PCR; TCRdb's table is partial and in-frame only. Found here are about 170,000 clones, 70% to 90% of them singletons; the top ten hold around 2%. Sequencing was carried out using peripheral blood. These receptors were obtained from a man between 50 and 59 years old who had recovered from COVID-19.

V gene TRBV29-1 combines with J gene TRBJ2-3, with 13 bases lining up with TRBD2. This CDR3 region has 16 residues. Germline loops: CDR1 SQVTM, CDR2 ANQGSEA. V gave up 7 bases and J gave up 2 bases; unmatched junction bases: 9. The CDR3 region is CSADGLAGDTTDTQYF. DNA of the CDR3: TGCAGCGCTGACGGACTAGCGGGAGATACCACAGATACGCAGTATTTT.

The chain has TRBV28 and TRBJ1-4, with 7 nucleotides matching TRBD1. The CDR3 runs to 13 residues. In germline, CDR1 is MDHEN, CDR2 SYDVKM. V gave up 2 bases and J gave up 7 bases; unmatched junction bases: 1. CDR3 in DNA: TGTGCCAGCAGTTTAGACAGGGTTGAAAAACTGTTTTTT. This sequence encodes CASSLDRVEKLFF.

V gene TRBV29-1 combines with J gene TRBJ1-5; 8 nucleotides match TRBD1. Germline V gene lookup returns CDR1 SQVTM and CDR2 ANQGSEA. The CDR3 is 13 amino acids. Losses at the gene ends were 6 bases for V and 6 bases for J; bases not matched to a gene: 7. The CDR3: CSVPGQEGQPQHF. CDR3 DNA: TGCAGCGTGCCGGGACAGGAGGGTCAGCCCCAGCATTTT.